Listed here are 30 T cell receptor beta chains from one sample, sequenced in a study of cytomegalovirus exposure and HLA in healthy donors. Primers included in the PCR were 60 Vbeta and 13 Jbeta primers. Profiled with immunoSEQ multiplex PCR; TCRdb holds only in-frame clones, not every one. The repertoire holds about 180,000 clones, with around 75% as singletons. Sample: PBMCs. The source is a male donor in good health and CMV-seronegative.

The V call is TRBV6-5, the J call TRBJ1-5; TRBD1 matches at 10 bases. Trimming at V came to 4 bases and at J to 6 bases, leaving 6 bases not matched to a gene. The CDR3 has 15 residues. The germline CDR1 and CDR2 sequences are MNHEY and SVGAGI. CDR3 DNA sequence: TGTGCCAGCAGTTCGGGACAGGGGATCGGTCAGCCCCAGCATTTT. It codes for CASSSGQGIGQPQHF.

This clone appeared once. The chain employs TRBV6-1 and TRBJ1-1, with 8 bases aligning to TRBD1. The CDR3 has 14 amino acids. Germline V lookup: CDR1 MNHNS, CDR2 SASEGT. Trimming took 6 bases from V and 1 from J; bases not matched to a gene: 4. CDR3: CASRPDRANTEAFF. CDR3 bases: TGTGCCAGCAGGCCGGACAGGGCGAACACTGAAGCTTTCTTT.

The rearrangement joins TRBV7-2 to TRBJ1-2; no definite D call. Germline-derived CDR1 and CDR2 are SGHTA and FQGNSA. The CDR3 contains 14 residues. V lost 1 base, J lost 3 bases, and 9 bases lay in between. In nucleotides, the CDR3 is TGTGCCAGCAGCTTAGTAACAGATGACTATGGCTACACCTTC. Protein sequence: CASSLVTDDYGYTF. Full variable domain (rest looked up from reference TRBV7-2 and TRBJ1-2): GAGVSQSPSNKVTEKGKDVELRCDPISGHTALYWYRQSLGQGLEFLIYFQGNSAPDKSGLPSDRFSAERTGGSVSTLTIQRTQQEDSAVYLCASSLVTDDYGYTFGSGTRLTVV.

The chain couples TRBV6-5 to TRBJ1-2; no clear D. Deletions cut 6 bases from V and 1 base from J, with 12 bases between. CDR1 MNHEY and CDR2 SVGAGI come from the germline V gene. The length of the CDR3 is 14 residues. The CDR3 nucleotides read TGTGCCAGCAGACCCCTTCTATTTAACTATGGCTACACCTTC. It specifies CASRPLLFNYGYTF.

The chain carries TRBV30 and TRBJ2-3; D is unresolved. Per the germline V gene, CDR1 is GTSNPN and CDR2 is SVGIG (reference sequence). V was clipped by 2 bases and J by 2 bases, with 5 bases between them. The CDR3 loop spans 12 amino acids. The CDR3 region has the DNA TGTGCCTGGAGTCCCCACACAGATACGCAGTATTTT. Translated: CAWSPHTDTQYF.

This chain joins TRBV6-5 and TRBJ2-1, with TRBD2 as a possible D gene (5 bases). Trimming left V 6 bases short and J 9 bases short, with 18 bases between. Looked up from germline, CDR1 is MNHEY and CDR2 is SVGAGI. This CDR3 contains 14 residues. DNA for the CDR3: TGTGCCAGCAGGGGAATAGCGAGAAGCGGTGAGCAGTTCTTC. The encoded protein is CASRGIARSGEQFF.

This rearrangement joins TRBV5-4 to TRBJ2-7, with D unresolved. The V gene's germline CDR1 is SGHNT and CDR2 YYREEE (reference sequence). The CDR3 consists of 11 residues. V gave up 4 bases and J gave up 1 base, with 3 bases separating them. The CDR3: CASSPSYEQYF. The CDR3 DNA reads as TGTGCCAGCAGCCCTTCCTACGAGCAGTACTTC.

The CDR3 bases are TGTGCCACCAGCAGAGACCCGACGGGGTATAATTCACCCCTCCACTTT. It translates to CATSRDPTGYNSPLHF. The chain recombines TRBV15 with TRBJ1-6, with D uncertain. CDR1 is LNHNV, CDR2 YYDKDF, per germline (reference sequence). The CDR3 runs 16 residues. Trimming left V 0 bases short and J 4 bases short, with 10 bases between. The full variable domain, its missing parts supplied by reference TRBV15 and TRBJ1-6, is DAMVIQNPRYQVTQFGKPVTLSCSQTLNHNVMYWYQQKSSQAPKLLFHYYDKDFNNEADTPDNFQSRRPNTSFCFLDIRSPGLGDTAMYLCATSRDPTGYNSPLHFGNGTRLTVT.

For the CDR3, the DNA is TGTGCCAGCAGTTACCGGTATAGCAATCAGCCCCAGCATTTT. The encoded protein is CASSYRYSNQPQHF. The J gene is TRBJ1-5, the V gene TRBV6-5; D ambiguous. This CDR3 is built from 14 residues. Germline V gene sequence: CDR1 MNHEY, CDR2 SVGAGI. V was pared by 2 bases and J by 0 bases, with 5 bases between.

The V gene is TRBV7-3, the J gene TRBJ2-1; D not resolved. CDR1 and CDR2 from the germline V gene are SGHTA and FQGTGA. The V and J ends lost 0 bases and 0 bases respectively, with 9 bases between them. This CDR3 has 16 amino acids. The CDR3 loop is CASSLTQAISYNEQFF. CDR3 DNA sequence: TGTGCCAGCAGCTTAACCCAAGCGATCTCCTACAATGAGCAGTTCTTC.

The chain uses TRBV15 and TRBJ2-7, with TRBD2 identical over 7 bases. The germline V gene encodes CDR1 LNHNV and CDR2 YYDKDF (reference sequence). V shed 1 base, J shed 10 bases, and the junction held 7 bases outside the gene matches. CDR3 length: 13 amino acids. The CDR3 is CATSRVPRGEQYF. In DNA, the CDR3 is TGTGCCACCAGCAGAGTCCCCCGGGGGGAACAGTACTTC.

The CDR3 protein is CASSRGRDTEAFF. The CDR3 DNA follows: TGTGCCAGCTCGCGGGGGAGGGACACTGAAGCTTTCTTT. The gene calls are TRBV18 and TRBJ1-1; tentatively, D is TRBD1 (5 bases). CDR3 length: 13 residues. Germline loops: CDR1 KGHSH, CDR2 LQKENI. V was cut by 6 bases and J by 3 bases, with 11 bases left in between.

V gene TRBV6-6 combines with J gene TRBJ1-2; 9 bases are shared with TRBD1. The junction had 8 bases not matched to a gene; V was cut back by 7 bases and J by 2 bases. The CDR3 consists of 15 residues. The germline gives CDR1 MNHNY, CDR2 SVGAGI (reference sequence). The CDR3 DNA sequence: TGTGCCAGCATCCGGACAGGGGAGAGGAACTATGGCTACACCTTC. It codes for CASIRTGERNYGYTF.

CDR3: CASSFPQALRDYGYTF. Here the CDR3 DNA reads TGTGCCAGCAGCTTTCCCCAAGCTCTCAGGGACTATGGCTACACCTTC. The chain links TRBV7-8 to TRBJ1-2; possibly TRBD1 for D (5 bases). CDR1 SGHVS and CDR2 FQNEAQ come from the germline V gene. CDR3 length: 16 residues. Deletions cut 3 bases from V and 3 bases from J, with 17 bases between.

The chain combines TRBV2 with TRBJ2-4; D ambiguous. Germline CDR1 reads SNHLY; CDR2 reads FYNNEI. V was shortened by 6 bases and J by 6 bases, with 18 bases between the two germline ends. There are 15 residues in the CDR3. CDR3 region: CASRPLSGSGNIQYF. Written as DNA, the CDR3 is TGTGCCAGCAGACCACTCAGTGGGTCGGGAAACATTCAGTACTTC. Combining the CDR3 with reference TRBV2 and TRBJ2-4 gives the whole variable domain EPEVTQTPSHQVTQMGQEVILRCVPISNHLYFYWYRQILGQKVEFLVSFYNNEISEKSEIFDDQFSVERPDGSNFTLKIRSTKLEDSAMYFCASRPLSGSGNIQYFGAGTRLSVL.

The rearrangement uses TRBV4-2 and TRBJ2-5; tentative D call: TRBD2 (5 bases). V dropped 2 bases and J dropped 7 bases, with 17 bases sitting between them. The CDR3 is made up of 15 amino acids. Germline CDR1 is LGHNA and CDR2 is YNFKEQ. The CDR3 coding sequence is TGTGCCAGCAGCCAACCGGACTCTGACCCCGGGACCCAGTACTTC. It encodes CASSQPDSDPGTQYF.

CDR3 loop: CASHDRAGNQPQHF. The DNA of the CDR3 is TGTGCCAGCCATGACAGGGCGGGCAATCAGCCCCAGCATTTT. V gene TRBV2 combines with J gene TRBJ1-5, with 7 nucleotides matching TRBD1. After removal of 8 bases from V and 2 bases from J, the junction contained 6 bases not matched to a gene. This CDR3 has 14 amino acids. Germline CDR1 reads SNHLY; CDR2 reads FYNNEI.

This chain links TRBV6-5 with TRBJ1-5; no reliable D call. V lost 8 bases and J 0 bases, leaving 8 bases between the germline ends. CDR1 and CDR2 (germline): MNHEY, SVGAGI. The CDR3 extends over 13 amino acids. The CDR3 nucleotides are TGTGCCAGCGCAGCGTTTAGCAATCAGCCCCAGCATTTT. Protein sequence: CASAAFSNQPQHF.

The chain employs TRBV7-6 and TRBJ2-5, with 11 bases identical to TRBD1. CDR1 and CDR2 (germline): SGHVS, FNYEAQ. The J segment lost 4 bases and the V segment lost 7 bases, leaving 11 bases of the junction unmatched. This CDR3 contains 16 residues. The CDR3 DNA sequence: TGTGCCAGCACCCCGGGGGGGACAGGGGGAAGAGAGACCCAGTACTTC. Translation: CASTPGGTGGRETQYF.

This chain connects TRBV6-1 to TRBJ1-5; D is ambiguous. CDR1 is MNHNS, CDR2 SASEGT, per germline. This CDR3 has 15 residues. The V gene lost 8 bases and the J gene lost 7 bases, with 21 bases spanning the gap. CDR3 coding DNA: TGTGCCAGCGGGAGGGTTGTCGTAGCAGTCCAGCCCCAGCATTTT. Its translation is CASGRVVVAVQPQHF.

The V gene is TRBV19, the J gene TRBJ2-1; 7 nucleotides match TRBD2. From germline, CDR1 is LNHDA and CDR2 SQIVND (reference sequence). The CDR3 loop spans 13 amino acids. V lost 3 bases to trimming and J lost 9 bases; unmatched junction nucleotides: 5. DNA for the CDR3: TGTGCCAGTAGTATCGGACTAGGCGTTGAGCAGTTCTTC. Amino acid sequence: CASSIGLGVEQFF.

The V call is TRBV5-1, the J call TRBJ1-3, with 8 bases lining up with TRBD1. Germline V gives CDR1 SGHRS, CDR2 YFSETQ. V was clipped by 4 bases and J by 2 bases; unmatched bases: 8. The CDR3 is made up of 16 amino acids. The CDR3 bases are TGCGCCAGCAGCCGACAGGGGCCGTACGCTGGAAACACCATATATTTT. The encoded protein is CASSRQGPYAGNTIYF. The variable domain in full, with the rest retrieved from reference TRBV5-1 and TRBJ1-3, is KAGVTQTPRYLIKTRGQQVTLSCSPISGHRSVSWYQQTPGQGLQFLFEYFSETQRNKGNFPGRFSGRQFSNSRSEMNVSTLELGDSALYLCASSRQGPYAGNTIYFGEGSWLTVV.

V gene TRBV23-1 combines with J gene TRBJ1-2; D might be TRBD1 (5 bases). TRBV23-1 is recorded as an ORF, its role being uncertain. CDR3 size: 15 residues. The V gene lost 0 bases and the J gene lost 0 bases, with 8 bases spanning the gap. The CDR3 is CASSQSAGTNYGYTF. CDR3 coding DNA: TGCGCCAGCAGTCAATCGGCAGGGACTAACTATGGCTACACCTTC.

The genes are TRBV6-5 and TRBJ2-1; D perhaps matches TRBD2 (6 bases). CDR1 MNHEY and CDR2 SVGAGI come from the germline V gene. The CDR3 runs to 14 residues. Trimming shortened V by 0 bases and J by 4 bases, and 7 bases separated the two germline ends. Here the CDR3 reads CASSYSGRYNEQFF. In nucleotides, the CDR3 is TGTGCCAGCAGTTACTCCGGGAGATACAATGAGCAGTTCTTC.

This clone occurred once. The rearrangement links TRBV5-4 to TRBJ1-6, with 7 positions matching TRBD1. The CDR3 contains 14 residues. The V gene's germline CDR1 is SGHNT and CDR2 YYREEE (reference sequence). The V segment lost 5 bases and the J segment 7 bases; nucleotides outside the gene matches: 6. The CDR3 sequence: CASRGTADNSPLHF. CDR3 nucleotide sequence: TGTGCCAGCAGGGGGACAGCGGACAATTCACCCCTCCACTTT.

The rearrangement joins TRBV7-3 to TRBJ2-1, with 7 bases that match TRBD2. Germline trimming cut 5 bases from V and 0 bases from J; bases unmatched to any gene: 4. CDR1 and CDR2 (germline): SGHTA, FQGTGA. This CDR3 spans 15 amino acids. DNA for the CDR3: TGTGCCAGCAGCCCCGGACTAGTCTCCTACAATGAGCAGTTCTTC. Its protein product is CASSPGLVSYNEQFF.

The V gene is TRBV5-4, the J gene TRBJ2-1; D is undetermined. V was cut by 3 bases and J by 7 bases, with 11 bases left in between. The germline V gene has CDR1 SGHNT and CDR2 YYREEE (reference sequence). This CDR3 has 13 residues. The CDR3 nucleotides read TGTGCCAGCAGCTCTTTAGCTGGGAATGAGCAGTTCTTC. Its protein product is CASSSLAGNEQFF. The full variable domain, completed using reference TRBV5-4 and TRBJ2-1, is ETGVTQSPTHLIKTRGQQVTLRCSSQSGHNTVSWYQQALGQGPQFIFQYYREEENGRGNFPPRFSGLQFPNYSSELNVNALELDDSALYLCASSSLAGNEQFFGPGTRLTVL.

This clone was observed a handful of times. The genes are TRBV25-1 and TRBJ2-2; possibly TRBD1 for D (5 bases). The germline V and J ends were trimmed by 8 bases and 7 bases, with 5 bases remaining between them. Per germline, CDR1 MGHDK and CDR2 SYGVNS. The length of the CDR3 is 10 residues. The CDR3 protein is CASQGGELFF. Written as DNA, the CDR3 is TGTGCCAGCCAGGGCGGGGAGCTGTTTTTT.

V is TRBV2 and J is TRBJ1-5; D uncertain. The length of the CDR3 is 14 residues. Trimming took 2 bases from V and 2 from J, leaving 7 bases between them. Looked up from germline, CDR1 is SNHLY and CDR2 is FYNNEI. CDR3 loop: CASSEYGGNQPQHF. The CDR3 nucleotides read TGTGCCAGCAGTGAATACGGGGGCAATCAGCCCCAGCATTTT.

DNA for the CDR3: TGTGCCAGCAGTACAAGACAGGGGGCGGGGTCCTACGAGCAGTACTTC. It translates to CASSTRQGAGSYEQYF. The chain joins TRBV28 to TRBJ2-7; TRBD1 matches 10 bases. Germline V gene sequence: CDR1 MDHEN, CDR2 SYDVKM. The CDR3 consists of 16 residues. V lost 5 bases to trimming and J lost 1 base; unmatched junction nucleotides: 8.